This TCR beta chain comes out of a study of blood T cell repertoires in COVID-19. Overall study: PBMCs, B-cell-depleted T cells, or T cells were the source of the cDNA or gDNA that made up the material.

Between the trimmed V and J ends, which lost 5 bases and 6 bases, there was a span of 8 bases. The CDR3 consists of 11 residues. Per germline, CDR1 LNHDA and CDR2 SQIVND (reference sequence). TCRdb's table, derived via immunoSEQ multiplex PCR, lists solely in-frame clones and lacks some. The sample records about 39,000 clones, approximately 85% being singletons. Sequencing was done on a sample of peripheral blood. This TCR derives from a man between 60 and 75 years old with acute or convalescent COVID-19. This chain links TRBV19 with TRBJ2-7; a possible D gene is TRBD1 (5 bases). CDR3 sequence: CASSLGAEQYF. The CDR3 DNA sequence: TGTGCCAGTAGTCTAGGGGCCGAGCAGTACTTC.